The present T cell receptor beta chain was sequenced within a study of OX40 agonist ivuxolimab in advanced cancers. Here immunoSEQ multiplex PCR was the method, and the copy in TCRdb shows in-frame clones only, minus some. The sample comprises roughly 41,000 clones, approximately 90% of which are singletons, and 10% to 15% rests with the top ten. The CDR3 sequence is 13 residues long. Germline CDR1 reads MNHEY; CDR2 reads SMNVEV (reference sequence). Trimming shortened V by 3 bases and J by 5 bases, and 10 bases separated the two germline ends. This clone was detected only once. Antigen: not known. Whole-study findings and limits: No antigen was identified for the clonally expanded peripheral T cells. Average numbers of expanded clones were greater in CD8+ T cells than in CD4+.

The chain couples TRBV27 to TRBJ2-5; D not certain. The sequence came from an adult with an advanced solid tumor such as melanoma, head and neck, liver or kidney cancer. The input for sequencing was CD4+ or CD8+ T cells sorted from blood, taken in a trial of the OX40 agonist ivuxolimab. CDR3 bases: TGTGCCAGCAGTTTTAGTGGGTCGGAGACCCAGTACTTC. Translating gives CASSFSGSETQYF.